This record looks at one T cell receptor (beta chain) sequence and its context. The sample comes from a study of blood T cell repertoires in COVID-19. As for the study in general: Spain, Italy and the United States supplied samples that represented acute and convalescent COVID-19. Sample material is recorded as cDNA or gDNA derived from T cells, B-cell-depleted T cells, or PBMCs.

One Seattle source followed patients from active infection through their disease course. In the source study's methods: Scientists estimated how many nucleated cells there were by amplifying reference gene primers. Measured with immunoSEQ multiplex PCR; TCRdb has only the in-frame clones, and not every one. That table furnishes V, J and clone size, whereas the DNA furnished D and trimming. The table has 80,000 to 95,000 clones, roughly 79% seen once. The sequenced sample consisted of peripheral blood. This sequence originates from a man aged 80 or over with COVID-19, enrolled during active disease.

CDR3 region: CASSRDTGYTF. The CDR3 nucleotides are TGTGCCAGCAGCCGGGACACTGGCTACACCTTC. This rearrangement joins TRBV3-1 (or the pseudogene TRBV3-2) to TRBJ1-2; weak D call: TRBD1 (6 bases). CDR1 and CDR2 (germline): LGHDT, YNNKEL (reference sequence). Trimming removed 4 bases at V and 7 bases at J, with 7 bases between. The CDR3 sequence is 11 residues long.